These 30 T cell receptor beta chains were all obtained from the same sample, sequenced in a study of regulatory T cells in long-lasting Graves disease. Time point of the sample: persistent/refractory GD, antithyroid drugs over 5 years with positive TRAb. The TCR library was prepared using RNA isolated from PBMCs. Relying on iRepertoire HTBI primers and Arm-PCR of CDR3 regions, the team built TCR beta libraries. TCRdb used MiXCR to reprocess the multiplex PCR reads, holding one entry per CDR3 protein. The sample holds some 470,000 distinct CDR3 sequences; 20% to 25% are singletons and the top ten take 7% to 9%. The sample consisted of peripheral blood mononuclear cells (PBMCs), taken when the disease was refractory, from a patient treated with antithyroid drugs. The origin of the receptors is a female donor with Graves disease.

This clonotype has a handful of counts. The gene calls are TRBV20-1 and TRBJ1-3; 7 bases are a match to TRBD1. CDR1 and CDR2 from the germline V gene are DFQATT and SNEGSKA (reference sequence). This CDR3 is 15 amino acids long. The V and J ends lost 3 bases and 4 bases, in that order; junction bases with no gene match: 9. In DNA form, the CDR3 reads TGCAGTGCTAGGGTATCGACAGGGAGAGGAAACACCATATATTTT. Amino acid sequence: CSARVSTGRGNTIYF.

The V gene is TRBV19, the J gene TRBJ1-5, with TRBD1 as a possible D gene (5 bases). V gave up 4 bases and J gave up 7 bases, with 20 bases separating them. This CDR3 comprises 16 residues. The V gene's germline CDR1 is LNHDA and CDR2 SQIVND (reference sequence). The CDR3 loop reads CASSSPGRAHGQPQHF. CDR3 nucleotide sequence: TGTGCCAGTAGTAGCCCGGGCAGGGCGCACGGACAGCCCCAGCATTTT. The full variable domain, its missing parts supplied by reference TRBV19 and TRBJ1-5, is DGGITQSPKYLFRKEGQNVTLSCEQNLNHDAMYWYRQDPGQGLRLIYYSQIVNDFQKGDIAEGYSVSREKKESFPLTVTSAQKNPTAFYLCASSSPGRAHGQPQHFGDGTRLSIL.

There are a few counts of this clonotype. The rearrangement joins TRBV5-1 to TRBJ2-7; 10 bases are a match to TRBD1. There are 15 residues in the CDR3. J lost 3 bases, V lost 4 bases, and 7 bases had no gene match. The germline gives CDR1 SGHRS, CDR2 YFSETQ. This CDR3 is CASSPKTGGSYEQYF. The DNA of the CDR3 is TGCGCCAGCAGCCCAAAGACAGGGGGCAGCTACGAGCAGTACTTC.

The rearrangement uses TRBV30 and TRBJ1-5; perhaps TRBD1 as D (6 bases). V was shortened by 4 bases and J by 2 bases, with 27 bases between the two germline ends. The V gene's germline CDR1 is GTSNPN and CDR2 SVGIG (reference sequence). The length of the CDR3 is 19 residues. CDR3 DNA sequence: TGTGCCTGGACCGCCAAGGAGACAGGACCCCTGAGGGGCAATCAGCCCCAGCATTTT. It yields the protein CAWTAKETGPLRGNQPQHF.

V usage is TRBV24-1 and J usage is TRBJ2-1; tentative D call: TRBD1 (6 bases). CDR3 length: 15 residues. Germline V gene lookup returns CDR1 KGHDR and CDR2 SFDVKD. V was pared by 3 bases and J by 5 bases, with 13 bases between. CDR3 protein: CATSDGGQFNNEQFF. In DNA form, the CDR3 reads TGTGCCACCAGTGATGGCGGACAGTTCAACAATGAGCAGTTCTTC.

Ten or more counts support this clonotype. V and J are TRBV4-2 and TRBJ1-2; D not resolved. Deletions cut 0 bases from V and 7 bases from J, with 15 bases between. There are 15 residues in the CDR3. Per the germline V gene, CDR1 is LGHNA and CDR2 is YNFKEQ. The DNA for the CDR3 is TGTGCCAGCAGCCAAGATTCAATAAGTGGACGTGGCTACACCTTC. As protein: CASSQDSISGRGYTF.

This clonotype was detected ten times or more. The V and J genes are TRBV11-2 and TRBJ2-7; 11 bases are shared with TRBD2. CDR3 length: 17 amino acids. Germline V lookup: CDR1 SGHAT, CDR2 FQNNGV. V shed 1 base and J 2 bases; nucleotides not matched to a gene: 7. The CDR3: CASSLVSGGVGTYEQYF. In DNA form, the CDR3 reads TGTGCCAGCAGCTTAGTTAGCGGGGGGGTTGGCACCTACGAGCAGTACTTC.

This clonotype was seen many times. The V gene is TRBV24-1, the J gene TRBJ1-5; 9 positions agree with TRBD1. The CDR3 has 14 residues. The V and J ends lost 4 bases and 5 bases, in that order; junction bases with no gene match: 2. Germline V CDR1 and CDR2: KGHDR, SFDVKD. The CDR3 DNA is TGTGCCACCAGTGAGGGACAGGGTCATCAGCCCCAGCATTTT. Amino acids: CATSEGQGHQPQHF.

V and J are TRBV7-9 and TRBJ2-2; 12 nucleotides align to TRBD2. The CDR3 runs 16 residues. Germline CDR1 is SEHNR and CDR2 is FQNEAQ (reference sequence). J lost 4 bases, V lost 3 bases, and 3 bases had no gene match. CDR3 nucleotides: TGTGCCAGCAGCTTGCTAGCGGGAGGGTCCACCGGGGAGCTGTTTTTT. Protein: CASSLLAGGSTGELFF. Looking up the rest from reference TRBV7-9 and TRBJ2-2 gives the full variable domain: DTGVSQNPRHKITKRGQNVTFRCDPISEHNRLYWYRQTLGQGPEFLTYFQNEAQLEKSRLLSDRFSAERPKGSFSTLEIQRTEQGDSAMYLCASSLLAGGSTGELFFGEGSRLTVL.

CDR3 amino acids: CASSRPVVNTEAFF. CDR3 in DNA: TGCGCCAGCAGCCGACCAGTCGTGAACACTGAAGCTTTCTTT. The chain recombines TRBV4-1 with TRBJ1-1, with D uncertain. This CDR3 contains 14 residues. Looked up from germline, CDR1 is MGHRA and CDR2 is YSYEKL. The ends were cut back, 4 bases at V and 0 bases at J, with 9 bases in the middle.

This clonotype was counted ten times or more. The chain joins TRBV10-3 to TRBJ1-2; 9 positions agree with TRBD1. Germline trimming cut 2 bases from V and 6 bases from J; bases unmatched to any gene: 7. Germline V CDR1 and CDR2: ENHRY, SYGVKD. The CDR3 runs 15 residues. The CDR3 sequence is CAISEGDRVHHGYTF. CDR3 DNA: TGTGCCATCAGTGAGGGGGACAGGGTTCACCATGGCTACACCTTC.

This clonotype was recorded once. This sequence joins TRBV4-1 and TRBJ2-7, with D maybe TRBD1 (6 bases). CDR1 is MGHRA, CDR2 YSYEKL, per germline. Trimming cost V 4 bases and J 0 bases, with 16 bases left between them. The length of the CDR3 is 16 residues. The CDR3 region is CASSLQDRLYSYEQYF. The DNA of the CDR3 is TGCGCCAGCAGCCTGCAGGACAGACTCTACTCCTACGAGCAGTACTTC.

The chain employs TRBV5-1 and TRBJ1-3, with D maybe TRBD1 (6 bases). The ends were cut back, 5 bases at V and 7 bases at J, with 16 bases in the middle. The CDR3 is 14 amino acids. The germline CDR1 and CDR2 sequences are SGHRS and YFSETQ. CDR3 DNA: TGCGCCAGCAGTCCTGGGACAAGTTGGAACACCATATATTTT. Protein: CASSPGTSWNTIYF.

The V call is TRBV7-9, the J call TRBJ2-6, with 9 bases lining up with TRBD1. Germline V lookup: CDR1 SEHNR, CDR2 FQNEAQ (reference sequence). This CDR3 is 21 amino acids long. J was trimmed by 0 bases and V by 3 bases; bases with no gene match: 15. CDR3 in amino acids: CASSFSAHGDRGDSGANVLTF. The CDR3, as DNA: TGTGCCAGCAGCTTTAGCGCCCATGGTGACAGGGGGGACTCTGGGGCCAACGTCCTGACTTTC.

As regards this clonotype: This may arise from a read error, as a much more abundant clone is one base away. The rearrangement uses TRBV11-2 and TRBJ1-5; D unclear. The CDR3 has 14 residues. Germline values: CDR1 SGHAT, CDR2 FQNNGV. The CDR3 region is CASGLGGLNQPQHF. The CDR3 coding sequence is TGTGCCAGCGGCTTAGGAGGGCTGAATCAGCCCCAGCATTTT.

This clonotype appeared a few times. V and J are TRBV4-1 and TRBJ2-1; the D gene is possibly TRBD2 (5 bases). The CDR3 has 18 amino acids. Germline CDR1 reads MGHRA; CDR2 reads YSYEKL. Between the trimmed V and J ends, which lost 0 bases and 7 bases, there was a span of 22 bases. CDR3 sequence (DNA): TGCGCCAGCAGCCAAGATGGCCGGGGAGAGAGATTGCAGAATGAGCAGTTCTTC. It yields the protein CASSQDGRGERLQNEQFF.

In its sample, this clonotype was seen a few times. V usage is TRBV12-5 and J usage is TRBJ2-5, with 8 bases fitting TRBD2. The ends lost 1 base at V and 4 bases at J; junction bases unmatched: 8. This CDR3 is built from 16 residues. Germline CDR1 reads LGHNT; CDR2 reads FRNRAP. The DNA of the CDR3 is TGTGCTAGTGGTTTGGGGACTAGCTTTTTGGGAGAGACCCAGTACTTC. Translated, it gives CASGLGTSFLGETQYF.

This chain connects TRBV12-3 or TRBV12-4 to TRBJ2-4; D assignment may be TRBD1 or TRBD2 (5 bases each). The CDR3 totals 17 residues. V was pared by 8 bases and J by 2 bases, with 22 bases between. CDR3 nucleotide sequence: TGTGCCAGCGGTCACCCCCGGGGCTTTTGGTCCAAAAACATTCAGTACTTC. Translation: CASGHPRGFWSKNIQYF.

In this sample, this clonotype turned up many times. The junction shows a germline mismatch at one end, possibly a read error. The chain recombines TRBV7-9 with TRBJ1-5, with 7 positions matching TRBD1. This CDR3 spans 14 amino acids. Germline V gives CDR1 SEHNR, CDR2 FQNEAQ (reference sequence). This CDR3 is CASSLGQANQPQHF. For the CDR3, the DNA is TGCGCCAGCAGTCTAGGACAGGCCAATCAGCCCCAGCATTTT. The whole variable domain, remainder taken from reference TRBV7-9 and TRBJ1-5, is DTGVSQNPRHKITKRGQNVTFRCDPISEHNRLYWYRQTLGQGPEFLTYFQNEAQLEKSRLLSDRFSAERPKGSFSTLEIQRTEQGDSAMYLCASSLGQANQPQHFGDGTRLSIL.

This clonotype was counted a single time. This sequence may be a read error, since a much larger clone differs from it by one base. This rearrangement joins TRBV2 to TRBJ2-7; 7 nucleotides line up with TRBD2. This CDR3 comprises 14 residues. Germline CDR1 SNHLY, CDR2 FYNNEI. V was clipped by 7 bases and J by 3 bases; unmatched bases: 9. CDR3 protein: CASKSVSGHYEQYF. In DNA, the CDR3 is TGTGCCAGCAAGAGTGTTAGCGGGCACTACGAGCAGTACTTC.

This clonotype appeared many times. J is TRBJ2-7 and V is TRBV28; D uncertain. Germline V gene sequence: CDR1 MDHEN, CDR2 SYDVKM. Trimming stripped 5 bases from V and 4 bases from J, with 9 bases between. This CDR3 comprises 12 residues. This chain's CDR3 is CASSPRDYEQYF. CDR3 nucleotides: TGTGCCAGCAGTCCCCGAGATTACGAGCAGTACTTC.

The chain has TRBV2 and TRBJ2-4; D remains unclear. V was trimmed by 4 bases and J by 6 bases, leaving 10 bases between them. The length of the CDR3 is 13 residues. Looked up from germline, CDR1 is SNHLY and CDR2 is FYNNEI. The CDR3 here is CASSAVQGNIQYF. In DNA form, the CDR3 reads TGTGCCAGCAGTGCGGTGCAAGGAAACATTCAGTACTTC.

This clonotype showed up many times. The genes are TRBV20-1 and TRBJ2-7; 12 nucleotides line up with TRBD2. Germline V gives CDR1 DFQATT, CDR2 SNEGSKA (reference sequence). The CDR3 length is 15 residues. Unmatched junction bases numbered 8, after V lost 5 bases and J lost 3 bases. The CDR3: CSALPGTSGHYEQYF. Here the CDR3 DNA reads TGCAGTGCTCTACCCGGGACTAGCGGGCACTACGAGCAGTACTTC.

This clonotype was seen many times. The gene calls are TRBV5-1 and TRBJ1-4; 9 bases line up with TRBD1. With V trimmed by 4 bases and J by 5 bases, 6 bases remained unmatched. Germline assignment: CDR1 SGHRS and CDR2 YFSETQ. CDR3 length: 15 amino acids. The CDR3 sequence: CASSPTGTGNEKLFF. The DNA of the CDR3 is TGCGCCAGCAGCCCCACCGGGACAGGGAATGAAAAACTGTTTTTT.

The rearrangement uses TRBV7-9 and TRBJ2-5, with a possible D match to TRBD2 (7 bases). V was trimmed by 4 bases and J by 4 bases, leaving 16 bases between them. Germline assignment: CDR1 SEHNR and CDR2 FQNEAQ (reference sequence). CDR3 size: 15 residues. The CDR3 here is CASSSLRGGAETQYF. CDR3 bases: TGTGCCAGCAGCTCACTCAGGGGAGGGGCAGAGACCCAGTACTTC.

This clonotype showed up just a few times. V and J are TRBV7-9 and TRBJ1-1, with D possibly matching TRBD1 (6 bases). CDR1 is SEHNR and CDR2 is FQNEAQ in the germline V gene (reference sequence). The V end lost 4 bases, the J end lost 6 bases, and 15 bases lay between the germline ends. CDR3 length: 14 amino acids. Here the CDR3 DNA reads TGTGCCAGCAGCTCCACCAGGGGACTCTCTGAAGCTTTCTTT. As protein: CASSSTRGLSEAFF.

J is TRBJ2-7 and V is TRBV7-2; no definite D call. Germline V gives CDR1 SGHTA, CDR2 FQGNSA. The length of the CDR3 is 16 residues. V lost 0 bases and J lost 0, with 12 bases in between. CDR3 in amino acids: CASSLAIGVASYEQYF. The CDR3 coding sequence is TGTGCCAGCAGCTTAGCGATCGGAGTAGCCTCCTACGAGCAGTACTTC.

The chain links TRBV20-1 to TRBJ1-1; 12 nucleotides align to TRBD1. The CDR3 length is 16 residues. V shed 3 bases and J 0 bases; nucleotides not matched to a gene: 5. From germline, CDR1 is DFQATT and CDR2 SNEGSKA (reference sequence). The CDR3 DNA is TGCAGTGCTAGGGGGGGGACAGGGGGCTTGAACACTGAAGCTTTCTTT. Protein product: CSARGGTGGLNTEAFF.

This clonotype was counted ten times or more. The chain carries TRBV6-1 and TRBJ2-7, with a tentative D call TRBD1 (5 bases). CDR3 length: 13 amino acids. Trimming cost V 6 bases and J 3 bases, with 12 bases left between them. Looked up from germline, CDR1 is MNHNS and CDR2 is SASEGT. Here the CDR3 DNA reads TGTGCCAGCAGAATCACAGGAGACTACGAGCAGTACTTC. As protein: CASRITGDYEQYF.

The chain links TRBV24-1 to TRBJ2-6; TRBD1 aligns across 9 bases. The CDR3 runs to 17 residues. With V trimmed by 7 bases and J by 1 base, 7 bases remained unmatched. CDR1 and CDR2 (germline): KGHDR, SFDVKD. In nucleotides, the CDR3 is TGTGCCACCAGCCCTCAACAGGGGGCATCTGGGGCCAACGTCCTGACTTTC. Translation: CATSPQQGASGANVLTF.